Described below is a single T cell receptor (beta chain) sequence and its context. Per the study methods: It was from reference gene primer amplification that nucleated cell counts were estimated. The protocol was immunoSEQ multiplex PCR, while the TCRdb copy is restricted to in-frame clones and leaves out a portion. V, J and clone size are taken as reported in that table, and D and trimming were inferred from the DNA itself. The table shows around 180,000 clones, with about 84% occurring only once. CDR1 and CDR2 (germline): SGHRS, YFSETQ. Trimming took 4 bases from V and 2 from J; bases not matched to a gene: 6. There are 15 residues in the CDR3. These data belong to a study of blood T cell repertoires in COVID-19. Study-level background: Sites across the United States, Italy and Spain contributed samples from acute and convalescent COVID-19. The analysed material was cDNA or gDNA that came from T cells, B-cell-depleted T cells, or PBMCs.

The chain carries TRBV5-1 and TRBJ2-3, with 8 bases fitting TRBD2. The sequenced material came from peripheral blood. The origin of this receptor is a woman aged 30 to 39 with acute or convalescent COVID-19. Written as DNA, the CDR3 is TGCGCCAGCAGCCTTAGCGGGGACCCCACAGATACGCAGTATTTT. Its protein is CASSLSGDPTDTQYF.